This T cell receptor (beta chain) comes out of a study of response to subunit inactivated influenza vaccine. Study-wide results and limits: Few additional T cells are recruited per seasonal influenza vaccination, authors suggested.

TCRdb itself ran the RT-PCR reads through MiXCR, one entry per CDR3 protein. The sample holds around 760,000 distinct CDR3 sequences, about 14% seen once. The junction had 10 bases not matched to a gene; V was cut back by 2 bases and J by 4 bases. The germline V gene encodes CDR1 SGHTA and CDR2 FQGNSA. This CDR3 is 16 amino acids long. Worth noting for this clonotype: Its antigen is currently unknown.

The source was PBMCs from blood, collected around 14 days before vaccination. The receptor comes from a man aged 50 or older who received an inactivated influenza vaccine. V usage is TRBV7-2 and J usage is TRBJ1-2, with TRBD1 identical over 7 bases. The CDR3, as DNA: TGTGCCAGCAGCTTAAATGGTGGCAGGGGGAGCTATGGCTACACCTTC. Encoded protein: CASSLNGGRGSYGYTF. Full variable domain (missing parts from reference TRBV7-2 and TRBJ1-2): GAGVSQSPSNKVTEKGKDVELRCDPISGHTALYWYRQSLGQGLEFLIYFQGNSAPDKSGLPSDRFSAERTGGSVSTLTIQRTQQEDSAVYLCASSLNGGRGSYGYTFGSGTRLTVV.